Sequencing of this TCR beta chain was carried out in a study of blood T cells in healthy people across ages (dated by TCRdb to 2015 to 2017). General notes on the study: Template switching captured roughly one uniquely barcoded TCR beta cDNA molecule per two T cells in model experiments. To avoid experimental bias, donors of different ages were randomly spread across the sequencing lanes. For two donors (one aged 18 to 30 and one aged 80 or older), the study analyzed two additional independent replicas of 1 million unique cDNA reads from the same blood draw. The study measured age-related changes in TCR beta repertoire diversity using deep sequencing normalized with unique cDNA molecular identifiers. The donors were divided into four age groups: young (average about 15 years), middle-aged (around 41), aged (under 70) and long-lived (roughly 86). General conclusions and limits of the study: As age increased, observed TCR beta diversity per million T cells dropped in a roughly linear way, and a significant reduction was already evident by age about 40. Because profiling used bulk unsorted PBMCs, naive and antigen-experienced compartments could not be compared conclusively. Because donor CMV infection status was unknown, age-related changes in expanded clonotypes were potentially confounded. Compared with the aged group, the long-lived group had more naive CD4+ T cells, fewer expanded clones and increased TCR diversity, a pattern suggesting age selection. Total diversity estimates from one million sequenced T cells were considered lower bounds and underestimates. The percentage of naive T cells measured by flow cytometry correlated strongly with observed TCR beta diversity.

Libraries were prepared through 5' RACE. The sequencer was an Illumina HiSeq 2500. A second roughly 6 to 11 cycle PCR used a sample-barcoded 5' primer and a J-beta primer mix. A template-switch 5' adaptor carrying 12 random nucleotides introduced a unique molecular identifier onto each TCR beta cDNA molecule. Each sample yielded at least 3 million CDR3-containing paired-end reads. The Mint cDNA synthesis kit, primed by a TRBC-specific oligonucleotide, was used to synthesize first-strand cDNA from all RNA. Following uracil-DNA glycosylase treatment, a first 18-cycle PCR with universal primers M1SS and BC2_uni_R was performed on all cDNA. Concerning the study's data processing: Each sample was normalized by randomly selecting 1 million high-quality reads, each carrying a distinct molecular identifier. Instead of being binned into consensus sequences, reads that shared molecular identifiers were thrown out. MiTCR, run with a Q25 quality threshold and the strictest error-elimination algorithm, handled CDR3 identification, clonotype clustering and error correction. A nonparametric unseen species model with Euler transformation was used to estimate a lower bound on total TCR beta diversity. Clones were called with MiXCR by TCRdb after fastp trimmed the public reads at Q25, and only in-frame beta chains were retained. Each CDR3 protein appears once, grouped with its most common genes and DNA. TCRdb's processing, not the authors', yielded these V and J calls. Present in this sample are some 730,000 distinct CDR3 sequences, about a fifth of which were seen just once. The ten top clones hold about 22% of the sample.

A note on this clonotype: Its antigen target is currently unknown. One base away there is no much larger clone; base qualities are not given.

Systemically healthy Caucasian individuals from Russia, 39 in total and aged 6 to 90 years, were included as donors. Around 9.8 milliliters of peripheral blood were collected from each donor into EDTA-treated Vacutainer tubes. Ficoll-Paque density-gradient centrifugation was used to isolate PBMCs, with at least 6 million obtained per sample. Trizol reagent was used to extract total RNA from PBMCs, with at least 6 micrograms per sample. For every donor, an aliquot of PBMCs went through flow cytometry to measure the percentages of naive CD45RAhigh/CD27high T cells. The CDR3 spans 15 residues, from the cysteine through the phenylalanine. The only DNA kept is the CDR3, 45 bases in frame from the first base. CDR1 and CDR2 were assigned from the germline V gene as SGDLS and YYNGEE.

This clonotype was obtained from a man between 65 and 85 years old in good health. Sequenced sample: blood. The rearranged chain carries TRBV9 and TRBJ2-7; TRBD1 is a possible D gene, resting on 6 matching bases. The end of the DNA fits TRBJ2-1 better, so the J call may be wrong. For the CDR3, the sequence is CASRLIGTPYNEQFF. The DNA reads as follows: TGTGCCAGCAGACTTATCGGGACACCTTACAATGAGCAGTTCTTC.